Here is one T cell receptor (beta chain) with its context. There are many counts of this clonotype. This receptor's antigen is unknown. Per-base quality was not reported, and no clone a single base away is much larger than it. CDR1 and CDR2 (MNHEY, SVGAGI) derive from the germline V gene. V is pared back by 2 bases and J by 3 bases, with 2 bases lying between the germline termini. The CDR3 contains 11 residues, cysteine and phenylalanine counted. The read is trimmed to its CDR3 DNA, 33 bases read in frame from base 1. The source of the sample is a study of T cells after yellow fever vaccination (dated by TCRdb to about 2019). Concerning the study at large: Libraries from fractions with low cell numbers were prepared with the SMART-Seq v4 Ultra Low Input RNA kit. Bulk TCR alpha and beta repertoires were sequenced longitudinally to track T-cell clones before and after primary and booster YFV17D yellow fever vaccination. Two healthy male donors, one aged 18 to 30 and one aged 30 to 39 years, were included in the cohort. Blood was drawn at multiple timepoints before and after primary and secondary immunization, with bulk PBMC replicates and cell subsets isolated. The research as a whole found: After the booster, most clones that had expanded after primary vaccination were detected again (about 95% of CD4 and 88% of CD8), suggesting broad maintenance of memory. Because abundant contaminating clonotypes from the bulk population could be contained in FACS-sorted repertoires, computational filtering was required. The study included only a couple of donors, which limits how far the findings can be generalized. A small share of clonotypes was detected in both CD4 and CD8 compartments, with the overlap likely arising from convergent recombination. The secondary T-cell response was weaker than the primary response but faster, peaking on day 5 instead of day 15.

Reading the label with the study, this specimen's treatment or condition is: live attenuated yellow fever vaccine strain. Two biological replicates of bulk PBMCs were collected at each blood-draw timepoint. PBMCs were isolated from peripheral blood using a standard Ficoll-Paque protocol. RNA was extracted with TriZol from bulk PBMCs, CD4 and CD8 fractions, and dextramer-positive and dextramer-negative fractions. Sequencing was carried out with an Illumina NovaSeq 6000. TCR cDNA was synthesized by 5'RACE template switching, through which a universal primer site and unique molecular identifiers were introduced. Priming for cDNA synthesis came from both the TCR alpha and TCR beta constant segments. Two PCR steps were used to amplify libraries, with sample barcodes and sequencing adapters being added in the second step. Sequencing of libraries was done on Illumina HiSeq 2500 (2x100 bp) or NovaSeq (2x150 bp). In the authors' own workflow: Reads were demultiplexed and collapsed into UMI consensus sequences with MIGEC, and V(D)J alignment was performed with MiXCR. Clonotypes responding to the vaccine were identified with edgeR on replicate PBMC samples, with the criteria of FDR below 0.01 and a log2 fold change above 5 up to day 15. Each bulk clonotype was labeled CD4 or CD8 based on which sequenced repertoire, CD4 or CD8, contained the clonotype at higher abundance. TCRdb ran its own pipeline on the public reads, namely fastp trimming at Q25 and MiXCR clone calling, and kept in-frame beta chains. Identical CDR3 proteins give one entry, which carries the most common genes and DNA. The V and J calls here are based on TCRdb, not the publication. The sample table lists some 300,000 distinct CDR3 sequences, more than 3% of them with a count of one. Of the sample, 23% is held by the ten largest clones.

This TCR came from a man aged 18 to 35 who received the YFV17D yellow fever vaccine. The starting material was PBMCs, obtained on the day of the yellow fever booster vaccination. The chain joins TRBV6-5 to TRBJ2-7; the D gene lacks a confident call. The DNA reads as follows: TGTGCCAGCAGTTACAACTACGAGCAGTACTTC. Its product reads: CASSYNYEQYF.